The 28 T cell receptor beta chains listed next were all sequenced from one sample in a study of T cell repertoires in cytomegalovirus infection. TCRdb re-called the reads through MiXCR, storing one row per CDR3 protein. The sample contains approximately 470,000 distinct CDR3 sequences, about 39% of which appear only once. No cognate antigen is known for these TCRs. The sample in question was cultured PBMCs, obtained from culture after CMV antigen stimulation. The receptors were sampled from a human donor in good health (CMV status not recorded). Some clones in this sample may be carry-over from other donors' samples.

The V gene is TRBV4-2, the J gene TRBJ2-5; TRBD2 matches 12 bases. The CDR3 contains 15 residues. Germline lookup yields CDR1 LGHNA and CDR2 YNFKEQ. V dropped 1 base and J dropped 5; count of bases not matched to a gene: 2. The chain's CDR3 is CASSQGLAGEETQYF. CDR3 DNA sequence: TGTGCCAGCAGCCAAGGACTAGCGGGAGAGGAGACCCAGTACTTC.

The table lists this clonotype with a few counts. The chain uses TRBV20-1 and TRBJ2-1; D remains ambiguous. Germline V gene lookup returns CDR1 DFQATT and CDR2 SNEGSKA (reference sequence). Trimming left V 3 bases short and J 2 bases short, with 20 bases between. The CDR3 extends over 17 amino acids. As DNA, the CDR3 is TGCAGTGCTAGTGCCCCCTTTTTGGCGACCCCCTACAATGAGCAGTTCTTC. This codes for CSASAPFLATPYNEQFF.

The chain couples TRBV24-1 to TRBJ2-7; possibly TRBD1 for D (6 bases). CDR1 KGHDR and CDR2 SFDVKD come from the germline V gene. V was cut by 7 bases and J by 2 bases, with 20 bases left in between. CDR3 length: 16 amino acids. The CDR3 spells CATRSSGTQPPYEQYF. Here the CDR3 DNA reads TGTGCCACCAGGTCTTCAGGGACACAGCCTCCCTACGAGCAGTACTTC.

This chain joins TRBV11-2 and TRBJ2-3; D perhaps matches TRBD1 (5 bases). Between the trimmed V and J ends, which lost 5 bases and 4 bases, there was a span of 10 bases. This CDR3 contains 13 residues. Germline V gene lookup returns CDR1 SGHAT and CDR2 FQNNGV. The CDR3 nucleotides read TGTGCCAGCAGCCTGACAGTGCCAGATACGCAGTATTTT. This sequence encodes CASSLTVPDTQYF.

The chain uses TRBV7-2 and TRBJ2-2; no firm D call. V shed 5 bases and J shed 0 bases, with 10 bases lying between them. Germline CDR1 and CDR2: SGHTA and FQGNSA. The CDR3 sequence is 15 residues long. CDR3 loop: CASSPQRTNTGELFF. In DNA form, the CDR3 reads TGTGCCAGCAGCCCACAGCGAACGAACACCGGGGAGCTGTTTTTT.

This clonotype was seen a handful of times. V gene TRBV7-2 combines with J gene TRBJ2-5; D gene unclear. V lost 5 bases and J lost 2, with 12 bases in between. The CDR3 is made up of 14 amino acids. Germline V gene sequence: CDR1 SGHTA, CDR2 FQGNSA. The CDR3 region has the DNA TGTGCCAGCAGCCCAGACTGGGGACAAGAGACCCAGTACTTC. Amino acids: CASSPDWGQETQYF.

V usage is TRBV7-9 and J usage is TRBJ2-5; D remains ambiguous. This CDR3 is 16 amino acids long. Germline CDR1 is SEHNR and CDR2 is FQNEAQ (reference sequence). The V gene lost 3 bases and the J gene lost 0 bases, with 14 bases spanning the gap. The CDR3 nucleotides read TGTGCCAGCAGCTTTGTCGAACTACAGTACCAAGAGACCCAGTACTTC. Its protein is CASSFVELQYQETQYF. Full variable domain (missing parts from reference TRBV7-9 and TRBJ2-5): DTGVSQNPRHKITKRGQNVTFRCDPISEHNRLYWYRQTLGQGPEFLTYFQNEAQLEKSRLLSDRFSAERPKGSFSTLEIQRTEQGDSAMYLCASSFVELQYQETQYFGPGTRLLVL.

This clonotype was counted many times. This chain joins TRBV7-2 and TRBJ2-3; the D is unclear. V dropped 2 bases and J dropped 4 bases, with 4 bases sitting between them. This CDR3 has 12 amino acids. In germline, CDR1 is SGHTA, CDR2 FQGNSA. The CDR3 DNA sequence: TGTGCCAGCAGCTTATTCGCAGATACGCAGTATTTT. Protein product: CASSLFADTQYF.

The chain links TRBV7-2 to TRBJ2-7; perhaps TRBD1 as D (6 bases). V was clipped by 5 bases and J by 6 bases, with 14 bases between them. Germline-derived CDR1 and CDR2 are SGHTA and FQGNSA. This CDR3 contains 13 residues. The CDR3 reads CASSLGQKREQYF. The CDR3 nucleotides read TGTGCCAGCAGCCTGGGACAAAAGCGCGAGCAGTACTTC. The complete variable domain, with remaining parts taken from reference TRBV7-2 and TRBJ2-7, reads GAGVSQSPSNKVTEKGKDVELRCDPISGHTALYWYRQSLGQGLEFLIYFQGNSAPDKSGLPSDRFSAERTGGSVSTLTIQRTQQEDSAVYLCASSLGQKREQYFGPGTRLTVT.

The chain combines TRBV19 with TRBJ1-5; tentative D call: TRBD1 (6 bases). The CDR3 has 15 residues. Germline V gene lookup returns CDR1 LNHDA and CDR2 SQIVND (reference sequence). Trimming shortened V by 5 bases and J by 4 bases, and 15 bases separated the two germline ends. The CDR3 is CASSPRGTGNQPQHF. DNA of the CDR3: TGTGCCAGTAGTCCCAGGGGCACGGGGAATCAGCCCCAGCATTTT.

CDR3 sequence: CASTPGGVAPLHF. CDR3 nucleotide sequence: TGTGCCAGCACCCCCGGTGGGGTAGCACCCCTCCACTTT. The chain has TRBV7-6 and TRBJ1-6; D gene unclear. Looked up from germline, CDR1 is SGHVS and CDR2 is FNYEAQ. The CDR3 consists of 13 residues. V gave up 7 bases and J gave up 11 bases, with 15 bases separating them. The full variable domain, completed using reference TRBV7-6 and TRBJ1-6, is GAGVSQSPRYKVTKRGQDVALRCDPISGHVSLYWYRQALGQGPEFLTYFNYEAQQDKSGLPNDRFSAERPEGSISTLTIQRTEQRDSAMYRCASTPGGVAPLHFGNGTRLTVT.

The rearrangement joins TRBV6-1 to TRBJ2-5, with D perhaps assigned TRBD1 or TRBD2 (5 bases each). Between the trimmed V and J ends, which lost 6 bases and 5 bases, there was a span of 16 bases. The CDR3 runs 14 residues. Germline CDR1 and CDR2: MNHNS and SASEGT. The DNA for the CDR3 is TGTGCCAGCAGCGTTTCCGGGACGACGGAGACCCAGTACTTC. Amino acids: CASSVSGTTETQYF.

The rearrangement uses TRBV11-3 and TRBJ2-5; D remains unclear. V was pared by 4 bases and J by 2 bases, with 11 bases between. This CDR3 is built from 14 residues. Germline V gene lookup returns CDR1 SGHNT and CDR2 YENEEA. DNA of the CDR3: TGTGCCAGCAGCTCACGGACGGAACAAGAGACCCAGTACTTC. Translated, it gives CASSSRTEQETQYF. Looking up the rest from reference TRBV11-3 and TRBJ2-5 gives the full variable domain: EAGVVQSPRYKIIEKKQPVAFWCNPISGHNTLYWYLQNLGQGPELLIRYENEEAVDDSQLPKDRFSAERLKGVDSTLKIQPAELGDSAVYLCASSSRTEQETQYFGPGTRLLVL.

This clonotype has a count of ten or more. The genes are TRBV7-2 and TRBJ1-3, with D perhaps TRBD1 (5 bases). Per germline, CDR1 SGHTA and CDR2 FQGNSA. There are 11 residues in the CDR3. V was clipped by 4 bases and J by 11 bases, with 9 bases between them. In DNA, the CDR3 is TGTGCCAGCAGCTCAGGGTCCGCCATATATTTT. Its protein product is CASSSGSAIYF. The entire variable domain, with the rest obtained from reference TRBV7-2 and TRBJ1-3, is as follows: GAGVSQSPSNKVTEKGKDVELRCDPISGHTALYWYRQSLGQGLEFLIYFQGNSAPDKSGLPSDRFSAERTGGSVSTLTIQRTQQEDSAVYLCASSSGSAIYFGEGSWLTVV.

The CDR3 sequence: CSAGRLAKNIQYF. The CDR3 DNA sequence: TGCAGTGCTGGAAGATTAGCCAAAAACATTCAGTACTTC. The V and J genes are TRBV20-1 and TRBJ2-4; the D is unclear. V lost 5 bases, J lost 0 bases, and 8 bases lay in between. This CDR3 is 13 amino acids long. Germline V gene sequence: CDR1 DFQATT, CDR2 SNEGSKA (reference sequence).

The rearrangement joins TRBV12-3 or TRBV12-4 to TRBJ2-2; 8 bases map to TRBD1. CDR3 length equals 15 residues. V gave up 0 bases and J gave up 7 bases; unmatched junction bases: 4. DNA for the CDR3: TGTGCCAGCAGTTTAGCAGGACAGGGTGGCGGGGAGCTGTTTTTT. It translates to CASSLAGQGGGELFF.

The chain's CDR3 is CASSWGGSSPLHF. In DNA form, the CDR3 reads TGTGCCAGCAGTTGGGGGGGGAGTTCACCCCTCCACTTT. V usage is TRBV7-2 and J usage is TRBJ1-6; possible D gene TRBD1, 5 bases. This CDR3 is 13 amino acids long. V lost 6 bases to trimming and J lost 9 bases, with 12 bases between them. CDR1 SGHTA and CDR2 FQGNSA come from the germline V gene. Variable domain in full (rest from reference TRBV7-2 and TRBJ1-6): GAGVSQSPSNKVTEKGKDVELRCDPISGHTALYWYRQSLGQGLEFLIYFQGNSAPDKSGLPSDRFSAERTGGSVSTLTIQRTQQEDSAVYLCASSWGGSSPLHFGNGTRLTVT.

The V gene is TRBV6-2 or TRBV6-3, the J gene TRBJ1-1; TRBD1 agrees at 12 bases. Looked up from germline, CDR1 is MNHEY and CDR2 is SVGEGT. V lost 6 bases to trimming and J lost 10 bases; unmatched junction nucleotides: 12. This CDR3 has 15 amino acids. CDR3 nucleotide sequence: TGTGCCAGCAGGACCGGGACAGGGGGCGCGTTGGGAGCTTTCTTT. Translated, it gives CASRTGTGGALGAFF.

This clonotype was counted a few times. CDR3 residues: CASSSQGADGYTF. As DNA, the CDR3 is TGTGCCAGCAGCTCACAGGGGGCGGATGGCTACACCTTC. The gene calls are TRBV7-9 and TRBJ1-2; the match to TRBD1 covers 9 bases. Germline trimming cut 4 bases from V and 6 bases from J; bases unmatched to any gene: 3. This CDR3 has 13 amino acids. CDR1 is SEHNR, CDR2 FQNEAQ, per germline (reference sequence).

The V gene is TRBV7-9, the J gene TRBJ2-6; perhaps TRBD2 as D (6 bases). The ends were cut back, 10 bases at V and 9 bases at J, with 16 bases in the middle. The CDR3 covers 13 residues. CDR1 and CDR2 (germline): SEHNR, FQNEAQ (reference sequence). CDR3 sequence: CATGRTEGNVLTF. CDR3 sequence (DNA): TGTGCCACGGGACGGACGGAGGGCAACGTCCTGACTTTC.

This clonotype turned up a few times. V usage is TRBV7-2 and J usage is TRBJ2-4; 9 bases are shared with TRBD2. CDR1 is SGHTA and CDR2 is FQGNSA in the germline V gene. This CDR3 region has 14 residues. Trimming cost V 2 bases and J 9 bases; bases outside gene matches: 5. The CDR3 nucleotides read TGTGCCAGCAGCTTACGGCGGGAGGGAGGCATTCAGTACTTC. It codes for CASSLRREGGIQYF.

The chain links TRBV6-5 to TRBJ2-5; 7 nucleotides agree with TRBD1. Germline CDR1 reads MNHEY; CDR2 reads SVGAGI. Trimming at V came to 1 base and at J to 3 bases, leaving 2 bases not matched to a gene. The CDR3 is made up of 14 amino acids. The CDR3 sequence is CASSYLGQKETQYF. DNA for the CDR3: TGTGCCAGCAGTTACTTGGGACAGAAAGAGACCCAGTACTTC.

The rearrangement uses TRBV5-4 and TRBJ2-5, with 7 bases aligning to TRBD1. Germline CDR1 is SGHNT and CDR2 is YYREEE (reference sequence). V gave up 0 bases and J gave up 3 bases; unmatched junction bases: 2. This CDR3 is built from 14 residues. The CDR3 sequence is CASSLGGQEETQYF. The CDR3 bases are TGTGCCAGCAGCTTGGGCGGACAGGAAGAGACCCAGTACTTC. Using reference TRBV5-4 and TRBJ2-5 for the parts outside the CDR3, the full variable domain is ETGVTQSPTHLIKTRGQQVTLRCSSQSGHNTVSWYQQALGQGPQFIFQYYREEENGRGNFPPRFSGLQFPNYSSELNVNALELDDSALYLCASSLGGQEETQYFGPGTRLLVL.

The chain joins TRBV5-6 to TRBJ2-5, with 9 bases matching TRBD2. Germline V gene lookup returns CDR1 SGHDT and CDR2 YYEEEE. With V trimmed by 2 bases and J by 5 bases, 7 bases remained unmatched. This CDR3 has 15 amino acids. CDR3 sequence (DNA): TGTGCCAGCAGCTTACCTAGCGGGGAGAGGGAGACCCAGTACTTC. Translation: CASSLPSGERETQYF.

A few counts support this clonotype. CDR3 region: CASSSQEGGANTEAFF. The CDR3 DNA sequence: TGTGCCAGCTCATCCCAGGAAGGAGGGGCAAACACTGAAGCTTTCTTT. The chain recombines TRBV18 with TRBJ1-1; possibly TRBD1 for D (5 bases). The CDR3 loop spans 16 amino acids. Trimming took off 5 bases at V and 2 bases at J, with 18 bases between the two ends. The V gene's germline CDR1 is KGHSH and CDR2 LQKENI.

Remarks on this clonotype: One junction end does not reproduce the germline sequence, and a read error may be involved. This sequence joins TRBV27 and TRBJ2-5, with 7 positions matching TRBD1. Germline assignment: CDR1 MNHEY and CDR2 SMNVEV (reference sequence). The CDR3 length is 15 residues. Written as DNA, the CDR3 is TGTGCCAGCAGAGGCGACAGGGAAGGAGAAGAGTCCCAGTACTTC. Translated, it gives CASRGDREGEESQYF.

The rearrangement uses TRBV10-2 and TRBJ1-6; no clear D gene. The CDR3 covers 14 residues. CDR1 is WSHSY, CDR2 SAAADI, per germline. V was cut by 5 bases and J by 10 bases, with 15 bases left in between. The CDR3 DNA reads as TGCGCCAGCAGTAGGTCGAGTATGCGGTCACCCCTCCACTTT. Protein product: CASSRSSMRSPLHF.

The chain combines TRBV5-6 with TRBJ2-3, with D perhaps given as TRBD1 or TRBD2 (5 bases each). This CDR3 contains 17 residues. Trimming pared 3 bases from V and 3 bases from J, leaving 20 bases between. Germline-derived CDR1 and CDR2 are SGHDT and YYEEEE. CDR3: CASSWNPGTESTDTQYF. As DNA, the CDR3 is TGTGCCAGCAGCTGGAACCCCGGGACGGAGTCGACAGATACGCAGTATTTT. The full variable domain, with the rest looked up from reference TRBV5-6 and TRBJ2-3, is DAGVTQSPTHLIKTRGQQVTLRCSPKSGHDTVSWYQQALGQGPQFIFQYYEEEERQRGNFPDRFSGHQFPNYSSELNVNALLLGDSALYLCASSWNPGTESTDTQYFGPGTRLTVL.